Presented here are 27 T cell receptor beta chains from one specimen sequenced in a study of blood T cells in healthy people across ages. A J-beta primer mix and a sample-barcoded 5' primer were used in a second PCR of roughly 6 to 11 cycles. TCRdb used MiXCR to reprocess the 5' RACE reads, holding one entry per CDR3 protein. Of about 1,800,000 distinct CDR3 sequences listed, 28% are singletons. Input material: blood. The receptors come from a woman aged 30 to 39 in good health.

This clonotype has a count of ten or more. This chain joins TRBV7-2 and TRBJ2-7, with 7 bases fitting TRBD2. Germline V gene data show CDR1 as SGHTA and CDR2 as FQGNSA. J lost 6 bases, V lost 6 bases, and 14 bases had no gene match. This CDR3 has 15 amino acids. Here the CDR3 reads CASSLASGLNLEQYF. The CDR3 coding sequence is TGTGCCAGCAGTCTAGCTAGCGGCCTAAACCTCGAGCAGTACTTC.

The chain has TRBV21-1 and TRBJ2-1. TRBV21-1 represents a pseudogene. The CDR3 totals 15 residues. The CDR3 DNA is TGTGCCAGCAGCAAAGGGGTACTAGCCCTCGATGAGCAGTTCTTC. Encoded protein: CASSKGVLALDEQFF.

V usage is TRBV30 and J usage is TRBJ2-3; D tentatively reads TRBD1 or TRBD2 (5 bases each). Per germline, CDR1 GTSNPN and CDR2 SVGIG (reference sequence). V lost 0 bases and J lost 1, with 5 bases in between. This CDR3 spans 13 amino acids. CDR3 sequence: CAWSVGGTDTQYF. The CDR3 DNA sequence: TGTGCCTGGAGTGTGGGGGGCACAGATACGCAGTATTTT.

The CDR3 nucleotides read TGTGCCAGCCAGCGGACTAGCGGGAGAAACAATGAGCAGTTCTTC. Its translation is CASQRTSGRNNEQFF. V gene TRBV25-1 combines with J gene TRBJ2-1, with TRBD2 matching over 13 bases. Germline V gives CDR1 MGHDK, CDR2 SYGVNS. With 8 bases clipped from V and 5 bases from J, the junction kept 6 bases outside the gene matches. This CDR3 is built from 15 residues.

The V call is TRBV6-6, the J call TRBJ2-1; 11 bases fit TRBD2. J lost 8 bases, V lost 11 bases, and 8 bases had no gene match. CDR1 is MNHNY, CDR2 SVGAGI, per germline (reference sequence). The CDR3 length is 13 residues. CDR3: CAVSLAGGHEQFF. The CDR3 nucleotides read TGTGCCGTCTCCCTAGCGGGGGGCCATGAGCAGTTCTTC.

This clonotype has only a few counts. This chain joins TRBV9 and TRBJ1-2; 7 nucleotides agree with TRBD1. V shed 0 bases and J 3 bases; nucleotides not matched to a gene: 5. This CDR3 is 15 amino acids long. CDR1 is SGDLS and CDR2 is YYNGEE in the germline V gene. In nucleotides, the CDR3 is TGTGCCAGCAGCGTAGAGGGAGGGGGCGACTATGGCTACACCTTC. Amino acid sequence: CASSVEGGGDYGYTF.

This clonotype was observed a handful of times. The chain is built from TRBV9 and TRBJ1-4; D is perhaps TRBD1 (5 bases). This CDR3 comprises 15 residues. V was shortened by 1 base and J by 3 bases, with 10 bases between the two germline ends. Germline values: CDR1 SGDLS, CDR2 YYNGEE. The CDR3 protein is CASSVRGGPNEKLFF. The CDR3 DNA sequence: TGTGCCAGCAGCGTACGGGGCGGGCCTAATGAAAAACTGTTTTTT. The full variable domain, in which reference TRBV9 and TRBJ1-4 provide the parts outside the CDR3, is DSGVTQTPKHLITATGQRVTLRCSPRSGDLSVYWYQQSLDQGLQFLIQYYNGEERAKGNILERFSAQQFPDLHSELNLSSLELGDSALYFCASSVRGGPNEKLFFGSGTQLSVL.

The chain has TRBV25-1 and TRBJ2-2; 12 bases fit TRBD2. Germline CDR1 and CDR2: MGHDK and SYGVNS. The V gene end was trimmed by 9 bases and the J gene end by 0 bases; junction bases not matched to a gene: 2. The length of the CDR3 is 15 residues. The CDR3 spells CASTSGGSNTGELFF. In DNA, the CDR3 is TGTGCCAGTACTAGCGGGGGGTCGAACACCGGGGAGCTGTTTTTT. Complete variable domain (other parts from reference TRBV25-1 and TRBJ2-2): EADIYQTPRYLVIGTGKKITLECSQTMGHDKMYWYQQDPGMELHLIHYSYGVNSTEKGDLSSESTVSRIRTEHFPLTLESARPSHTSQYLCASTSGGSNTGELFFGEGSRLTVL.

At least ten counts were recorded for this clonotype. The chain is built from TRBV7-9 and TRBJ2-1; 13 positions match TRBD2. Germline V gene data show CDR1 as SEHNR and CDR2 as FQNEAQ (reference sequence). Unmatched junction bases numbered 2, after V lost 2 bases and J lost 4 bases. This CDR3 comprises 16 residues. The CDR3 protein is CASSLTSGGVYNEQFF. The CDR3 DNA reads as TGTGCCAGCAGCTTAACTAGCGGGGGGGTGTACAATGAGCAGTTCTTC.

This clonotype was seen once. At one of its ends the junction is not consistent with the germline gene, which may arise from a read error. V and J are TRBV7-9 and TRBJ1-2; 8 nucleotides line up with TRBD1. The CDR3 is made up of 14 amino acids. Germline CDR1 and CDR2: SEHNR and FQNEAQ (reference sequence). CDR3 sequence (DNA): TGTGCCGGCAGCTTAGCTGGGACAGGCTATGGCTACACCTTC. Translation: CAGSLAGTGYGYTF.

The chain recombines TRBV5-6 with TRBJ1-2; D possibly corresponds to TRBD1 (5 bases). The CDR3 is 15 residues long. V was trimmed by 4 bases and J by 6 bases, leaving 19 bases between them. Germline values: CDR1 SGHDT, CDR2 YYEEEE. In DNA form, the CDR3 reads TGTGCCAGCAGCACCACCGGGGCCTCAGCCCATGGCTACACCTTC. Its translation is CASSTTGASAHGYTF.

The V and J genes are TRBV10-3 and TRBJ2-3, with 10 bases fitting TRBD2. Germline V CDR1 and CDR2: ENHRY, SYGVKD. The ends lost 6 bases at V and 6 bases at J; junction bases unmatched: 15. The CDR3 loop spans 17 amino acids. The CDR3 protein is CAISPLLSSGGGDTQYF. The CDR3 DNA sequence: TGTGCCATCAGCCCCCTCTTGTCCAGCGGGGGGGGGGATACGCAGTATTTT.

The J gene is TRBJ1-1, the V gene TRBV20-1; the D gene is possibly TRBD1 (5 bases). Trimming left V 3 bases short and J 11 bases short, with 16 bases between. This CDR3 comprises 12 residues. CDR1 and CDR2 from the germline V gene are DFQATT and SNEGSKA (reference sequence). The CDR3 loop is CSASGHGAEAFF. CDR3 in DNA: TGCAGTGCTAGCGGTCACGGGGCAGAGGCTTTCTTT.

The J gene is TRBJ1-1, the V gene TRBV7-2, with a possible D match to TRBD1 (5 bases). The CDR3 totals 16 residues. Between the trimmed V and J ends, which lost 5 bases and 4 bases, there was a span of 20 bases. Germline values: CDR1 SGHTA, CDR2 FQGNSA. CDR3 DNA sequence: TGTGCCAGCAGCATACGCGTGATTGGGGGGTTCACTGAAGCTTTCTTT. Residues: CASSIRVIGGFTEAFF.

This clonotype was found a few times. V and J are TRBV3-1 and TRBJ2-5, with D perhaps matching TRBD2 (6 bases). Per the germline V gene, CDR1 is LGHDT and CDR2 is YNNKEL (reference sequence). V lost 1 base and J lost 7, with 16 bases in between. The CDR3 extends over 15 amino acids. The CDR3 nucleotides are TGTGCCAGCAGCCAAGGGGGGGTATCTCACGGGACCCAGTACTTC. This encodes CASSQGGVSHGTQYF.

The V and J genes are TRBV20-1 and TRBJ2-1; D might be TRBD1 (6 bases). Per the germline V gene, CDR1 is DFQATT and CDR2 is SNEGSKA (reference sequence). Trimming took 6 bases from V and 10 from J, leaving 13 bases between them. CDR3 length: 11 amino acids. DNA for the CDR3: TGCAGTGCGGCAGGGGATTACGAGCAGTTCTTC. This encodes CSAAGDYEQFF.

Worth noting for this clonotype: A much larger clonotype is one base distant, so this may be a read error. This sequence joins TRBV29-1 and TRBJ2-1; a weak D match, TRBD1 (5 bases). Trimming left V 5 bases short and J 5 bases short, with 13 bases between. This CDR3 comprises 13 residues. Germline CDR1 is SQVTM and CDR2 is ANQGSEA. In DNA form, the CDR3 reads TGCAGCGTTCCCGGGCTAGGGGACAATGAGCAGTTCTTC. Translation: CSVPGLGDNEQFF.

In this sample, this clonotype turned up a few times. J is TRBJ2-1 and V is TRBV7-8, with 12 bases matching TRBD2. With V trimmed by 1 base and J by 0 bases, 4 bases remained unmatched. CDR3 length: 18 amino acids. Germline V gives CDR1 SGHVS, CDR2 FQNEAQ. CDR3 bases: TGTGCCAGCAGCTTAGGGGCACTAGCGGGAGGCTCCTACAATGAGCAGTTCTTC. Its translation is CASSLGALAGGSYNEQFF.

This clonotype was seen many times. Because the CDR3's place on the DNA is in doubt, the DNA is left out and the CDR3 is given as listed by TCRdb. V and J are TRBV5-1 and TRBJ1-1. Germline V lookup: CDR1 SGHRS, CDR2 YFSETQ. 13 amino acids form the CDR3, both terminal residues included. CDR3 loop: CASSFGEGAEAFF.

This clonotype has ten or more counts. The V call is TRBV5-1, the J call TRBJ2-1; 12 nucleotides line up with TRBD2. The trim removed 7 bases at V and 10 bases at J, leaving 12 bases unmatched. Germline lookup yields CDR1 SGHRS and CDR2 YFSETQ. The CDR3 consists of 15 residues. CDR3 sequence reads: CASVPSGGAQREQFF. CDR3 coding DNA: TGCGCCAGCGTCCCTAGCGGGGGGGCTCAGCGGGAGCAGTTCTTC.

This chain joins TRBV6-5 and TRBJ2-2; 9 bases map to TRBD2. V shed 0 bases, J shed 6 bases, and the junction held 2 bases outside the gene matches. Germline CDR1 is MNHEY and CDR2 is SVGAGI. The CDR3 has 15 residues. CDR3 DNA: TGTGCCAGCAGTTACTCCGCGGGGGGGCCCGGGGAGCTGTTTTTT. It specifies CASSYSAGGPGELFF.

This clonotype was seen at least ten times. V gene TRBV3-1 combines with J gene TRBJ1-2; 7 bases are shared with TRBD1. Per germline, CDR1 LGHDT and CDR2 YNNKEL (reference sequence). The CDR3 is made up of 14 amino acids. V lost 4 bases to trimming and J lost 2 bases; unmatched junction nucleotides: 4. This CDR3 is CASSPLTGNYGYTF. The CDR3 DNA follows: TGTGCCAGCAGCCCCTTGACAGGGAACTATGGCTACACCTTC.

The chain is built from TRBV2 and TRBJ1-5, with a tentative D call TRBD1 (6 bases). The V gene's germline CDR1 is SNHLY and CDR2 FYNNEI. There are 15 residues in the CDR3. Trimming shortened V by 2 bases and J by 4 bases, and 12 bases separated the two germline ends. CDR3 coding DNA: TGTGCCAGCAGTGAATGGGGGGCGCGTAATCAGCCCCAGCATTTT. This encodes CASSEWGARNQPQHF.

Worth noting for this clonotype: At one end the junction does not follow the germline gene, possibly because of a read error. The gene calls are TRBV10-3 and TRBJ1-4; D ambiguous. Germline assignment: CDR1 ENHRY and CDR2 SYGVKD. This CDR3 has 14 residues. The CDR3 protein is CAIRESTGNEKLFF. In nucleotides, the CDR3 is TGTGCCATCAGGGAGTCGACGGGTAATGAAAAACTGTTTTTT.

The V call is TRBV20-1, the J call TRBJ2-1; perhaps TRBD2 as D (6 bases). The germline V gene encodes CDR1 DFQATT and CDR2 SNEGSKA (reference sequence). The CDR3 has 15 residues. V was pared by 6 bases and J by 0 bases, with 15 bases between. CDR3: CSAPRAGSSYNEQFF. Here the CDR3 DNA reads TGCAGTGCCCCGCGTGCGGGGAGCTCCTACAATGAGCAGTTCTTC.

The J gene is TRBJ2-4, the V gene TRBV5-1, with 9 bases identical to TRBD2. CDR3 length equals 14 residues. Germline CDR1 SGHRS, CDR2 YFSETQ. With V trimmed by 7 bases and J by 13 bases, 15 bases remained unmatched. CDR3 sequence reads: CASQLSGGYNEQYF. Written as DNA, the CDR3 is TGCGCCAGCCAACTTAGCGGGGGTTATAATGAGCAGTACTTC.

This clonotype was counted between two and nine times. Given a much more abundant clone one base away, this may be a read error. The rearrangement uses TRBV7-2 and TRBJ1-2, with D unclear. Between the trimmed V and J ends, which lost 5 bases and 4 bases, there was a span of 14 bases. Looked up from germline, CDR1 is SGHTA and CDR2 is FQGNSA. CDR3 length: 14 amino acids. CDR3 residues: CASSGEDGRYGYTF. CDR3 nucleotide sequence: TGTGCCAGCAGCGGTGAGGACGGCCGCTATGGCTACACCTTC.